This T cell receptor beta chain was found in a study of shared clonotypes between healthy human individuals. Findings of the study overall: Estimated richness values were generally larger in naive subsets than in memory subsets.

Donors were Caucasian adults residing in Nashville, Tennessee, USA. Concerning this clone itself: Its antigen is still unknown.

It was across several immunoSEQ plates that each subset's genomic DNA was evenly split. Original handling: From ImmunoSEQ came sequences covering only the junction and carrying no quality scores, so filtering differed. Some clones are missing from TCRdb's copy, which holds only in-frame ones; the method was immunoSEQ multiplex PCR. The V and J calls and the clone size are those of that table, but D and trimming were determined from the DNA. The table includes 300,000 or so clones, approximately 74% detected once. After removal of 3 bases from V and 6 bases from J, the junction contained 5 bases not matched to a gene. Germline CDR1 is SNHLY and CDR2 is FYNNEI. The CDR3 totals 14 residues.

V and J are TRBV2 and TRBJ2-7; 10 bases fit TRBD1. This TCR came from a man aged 25-45 years in good health. Sequences were obtained from memory CD4+ T cells sorted from blood. The subset here: CD45RA-negative fraction. CDR3 coding DNA: TGTGCCAGCAGTGACGGGACAGGGGCGGGCGAGCAGTACTTC. Amino acids: CASSDGTGAGEQYF.